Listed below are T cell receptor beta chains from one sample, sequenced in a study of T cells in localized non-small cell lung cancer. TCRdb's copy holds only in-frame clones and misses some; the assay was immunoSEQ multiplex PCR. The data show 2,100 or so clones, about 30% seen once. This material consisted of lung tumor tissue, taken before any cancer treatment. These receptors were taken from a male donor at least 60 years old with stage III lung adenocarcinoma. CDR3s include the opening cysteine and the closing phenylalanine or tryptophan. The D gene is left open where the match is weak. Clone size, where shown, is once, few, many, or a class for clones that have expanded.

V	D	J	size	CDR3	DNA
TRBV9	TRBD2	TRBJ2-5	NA	CASSVDSGRGETQYF	TGTGCCAGCAGCGTAGACAGCGGGAGGGGTGAGACCCAGTACTTC
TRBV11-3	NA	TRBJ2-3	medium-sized	CASSLTPQRDTQYF	TGTGCCAGCAGCTTAACCCCCCAACGAGATACGCAGTATTTT
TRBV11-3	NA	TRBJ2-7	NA	CASSPPGSKSYEQYF	TGTGCCAGCAGCCCCCCGGGCAGCAAGTCCTACGAGCAGTACTTC
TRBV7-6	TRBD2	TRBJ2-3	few	CASSWDSGLAGATDTQYF	TGTGCCAGCAGTTGGGACTCCGGACTAGCGGGGGCCACAGATACGCAGTATTTT
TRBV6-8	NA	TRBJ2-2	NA	CASGRRPQENTGELFF	TGTGCCAGTGGGCGTCGGCCACAGGAGAACACCGGGGAGCTGTTTTTT
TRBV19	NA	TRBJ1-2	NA	CASSVQGSRYTF	TGTGCCAGTAGTGTTCAGGGTTCGCGCTACACCTTC
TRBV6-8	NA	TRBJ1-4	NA	CASSYSPAAYNEKLFF	TGTGCCAGCAGTTACTCCCCAGCTGCCTATAATGAAAAACTGTTTTTT
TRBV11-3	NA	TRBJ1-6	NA	CASSSAKGGSSYNSPLHF	TGTGCCAGCAGCTCCGCCAAGGGTGGAAGCTCCTATAATTCACCCCTCCACTTT
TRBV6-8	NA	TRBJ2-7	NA	CASSHDPEYEQYF	TGTGCCAGCAGTCACGACCCAGAGTACGAGCAGTACTTC
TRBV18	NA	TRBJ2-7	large	CASSQSRGYEQYF	TGTGCCAGCTCACAAAGCCGGGGCTACGAGCAGTACTTC
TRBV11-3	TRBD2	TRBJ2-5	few	CASINSGGALETQYF	TGTGCCAGCATCAATAGCGGGGGGGCTTTGGAGACCCAGTACTTC
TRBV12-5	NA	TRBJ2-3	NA	CASGKTDTQYF	TGTGCTAGTGGTAAAACAGATACGCAGTATTTT
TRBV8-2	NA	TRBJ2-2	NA	CASTPFAGDPGELFF	TGTGCCAGCACCCCTTTCGCGGGAGACCCCGGGGAGCTGTTTTTT
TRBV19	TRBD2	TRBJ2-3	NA	CASSIGTSGRSDTQYF	TGTGCCAGTAGTATCGGGACTAGCGGGAGGTCAGATACGCAGTATTTT
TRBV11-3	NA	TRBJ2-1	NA	CASSLRLRDGEQFF	TGTGCCAGCAGCTTGAGGCTCAGGGATGGTGAGCAGTTCTTC
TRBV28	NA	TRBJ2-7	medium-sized	CATRDGVSYEQYF	TGTGCCACCCGGGACGGCGTCTCCTACGAGCAGTACTTC
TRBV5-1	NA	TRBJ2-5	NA	CASSLAGAEETQYF	TGCGCCAGCAGCTTGGCAGGGGCTGAGGAGACCCAGTACTTC
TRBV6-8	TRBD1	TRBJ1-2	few	CASSSAGQGFGYTF	TGTGCCAGCAGTTCCGCGGGACAGGGGTTTGGCTACACCTTC
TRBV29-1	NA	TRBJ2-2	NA	CSVVKGADTGELFF	TGCAGCGTTGTGAAAGGGGCCGACACCGGGGAGCTGTTTTTT
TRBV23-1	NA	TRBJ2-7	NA	CASSSTGTVDEQYF	TGCGCCAGCAGCTCTACCGGGACTGTGGACGAGCAGTACTTC